This paragraph reports one T cell receptor beta chain. Original methodology: Estimates of nucleated cell counts were drawn from the amplification of reference gene primers. The table came from immunoSEQ multiplex PCR; TCRdb's copy has only in-frame clones and leaves some out. V and J calls plus clone size are reproduced from that table; the DNA served to infer D and trimming. The sample contains around 150,000 clones, around nine tenths of which appear only once. The CDR3 has 17 amino acids. CDR1 and CDR2 (germline): LGHDT, YNNKEL (reference sequence). V dropped 4 bases and J dropped 0; count of bases not matched to a gene: 9. The data were obtained in a study of blood T cell repertoires in COVID-19. Study summary: The United States, Italy and Spain provided the acute and convalescent COVID-19 samples. Sources were T cells, B-cell-depleted T cells, or PBMCs; the material itself was cDNA or gDNA.

Followed longitudinally, the Seattle patients had been enrolled during active infection. The sequenced material came from peripheral blood. The rearrangement joins TRBV3-1 (or the pseudogene TRBV3-2) to TRBJ1-3; 7 bases agree with TRBD1. The sequence derives from a woman aged 70-85 years with COVID-19, enrolled during active disease. CDR3 in DNA: TGTGCCAGCAGCCCACCGGGACAGCGGCTCTCTGGAAACACCATATATTTT. It yields the protein CASSPPGQRLSGNTIYF.